This is a list of T cell receptor beta chains from one sample in a study of graft-versus-host responses after intestinal transplantation. The antigens of these receptors remain unknown. Sequencing used immunoSEQ multiplex PCR; TCRdb keeps in-frame clones, though not all of them. The table includes roughly 90,000 clones, approximately 90% detected once. Sequences were derived from unstimulated CD4+ T cells sorted from spleen or lymph node cells, sampled before transplant. These receptors all come from a human donor who was the organ donor for an intestinal transplant. The CDR3 runs from the conserved cysteine through the conserved F or W. A D gene is named only where the DNA matches it firmly. Clone size is given for some rows only: seen once, a few or many times, or a class if the clone is expanded.

V,D,size,J,CDR3,DNA
TRBV12-5,-,few,TRBJ2-3,CASGLGLVSTDTQYF,TGTGCTAGTGGTTTGGGACTAGTGAGCACAGATACGCAGTATTTT
TRBV27,TRBD2,-,TRBJ2-3,CASSLRLAAAQYF,TGTGCCAGCAGTTTAAGACTAGCGGCAGCGCAGTATTTT
TRBV10-3,TRBD1,-,TRBJ2-7,CAISPRTGITYEQYF,TGTGCCATCAGTCCGAGGACAGGGATAACCTACGAGCAGTACTTC
TRBV20-1,-,-,TRBJ1-2,CSASSGYGYTF,TGCAGTGCTAGTTCCGGTTATGGCTACACCTTC
TRBV19,TRBD2,-,TRBJ2-3,CASSLGTSGRTDTQYF,TGTGCCAGTAGTCTCGGGACTAGCGGGAGAACAGATACGCAGTATTTT
TRBV5-1,-,once,TRBJ2-3,CASSSLQGGDTQYF,TGCGCCAGCAGCTCACTACAGGGGGGGGATACGCAGTATTTT
TRBV6-1,-,-,TRBJ2-3,CASKKGGIDTQYF,TGTGCCAGCAAAAAAGGAGGGATAGATACGCAGTATTTT
TRBV4-1,-,-,TRBJ1-1,CASSQVFDRNTEAFF,TGCGCCAGCAGCCAAGTCTTCGACAGGAACACTGAAGCTTTCTTT
TRBV7-9,-,-,TRBJ2-5,CASSLIGGDGTQYF,TGTGCCAGCAGCTTAATAGGGGGGGACGGGACCCAGTACTTC
TRBV18,-,-,TRBJ1-2,CASSPNLADGYTF,TGTGCCAGCTCACCAAATTTGGCAGATGGCTACACCTTC
TRBV19,TRBD1,-,TRBJ1-5,CASSTGNRGFQPQHF,TGTGCCAGTAGTACGGGGAACAGGGGGTTTCAGCCCCAGCATTTT
TRBV6-1,TRBD2,-,TRBJ2-1,CASTPSGRVYNEQFF,TGTGCCAGCACTCCTAGCGGGAGGGTTTACAATGAGCAGTTCTTC
TRBV11-2,TRBD2,-,TRBJ2-7,CASSFTSGSSYEQYF,TGTGCCAGCAGCTTTACTAGCGGGAGCTCCTACGAGCAGTACTTC
TRBV15,TRBD1,-,TRBJ1-3,CATSRNPTGTGNTIYF,TGTGCCACCAGCAGAAACCCGACAGGGACTGGAAACACCATATATTTT
TRBV4-1,TRBD2,-,TRBJ2-4,CASSQHTSGGPLAKNIQYF,TGCGCCAGCAGCCAACATACTAGCGGGGGGCCCTTAGCCAAAAACATTCAGTACTTC
TRBV5-1,-,-,TRBJ2-1,CASSYTYSVRTYNEQFF,TGCGCCAGCAGCTATACCTATAGCGTCCGCACCTACAATGAGCAGTTCTTC
TRBV27,TRBD2,-,TRBJ2-2,CASSPHGTSGSLNTGELFF,TGTGCCAGCAGTCCACACGGGACTAGCGGGAGCCTGAACACCGGGGAGCTGTTTTTT
TRBV5-1,-,-,TRBJ2-5,CASSLRQSQETQYF,TGCGCCAGCAGCCTCCGACAGTCACAAGAGACCCAGTACTTC
TRBV5-1,-,once,TRBJ1-1,CASSFSGNTEAFF,TGCGCCAGCAGCTTCAGTGGGAACACTGAAGCTTTCTTT
TRBV28,-,-,TRBJ2-1,CASSPGHLTYNEQFF,TGTGCCAGCAGCCCGGGACACCTCACCTACAATGAGCAGTTCTTC
TRBV10-1,-,-,TRBJ2-7,CASTRTVIYEQYF,TGCGCCAGCACCAGGACAGTCATCTACGAGCAGTACTTC
TRBV11-3,TRBD2,-,TRBJ2-3,CASSSRGLAGKDTQYF,TGTGCCAGCAGCTCTAGAGGACTAGCGGGGAAAGATACGCAGTATTTT
TRBV30,-,-,TRBJ2-7,CAWGQSYEQYF,TGTGCCTGGGGACAGTCCTACGAGCAGTACTTC
TRBV6-5,-,-,TRBJ2-5,CASSLAVAQETQYF,TGTGCCAGCAGCCTTGCAGTAGCCCAAGAGACCCAGTACTTC
TRBV28,TRBD1,-,TRBJ1-5,CASSFSTGTVNLNQPQHF,TGTGCCAGCAGTTTTAGTACCGGGACAGTAAATCTCAATCAGCCCCAGCATTTT
TRBV19,-,-,TRBJ1-5,CASSIYPRDYSNQPQHF,TGTGCCAGTAGTATTTATCCCCGGGATTATAGCAATCAGCCCCAGCATTTT
TRBV6-5,TRBD2,-,TRBJ2-1,CASRRTRYERGQFF,TGTGCCAGCAGGAGGACTAGGTATGAACGTGGGCAGTTCTTC
TRBV27,-,-,TRBJ2-7,CASGRRTYEQYF,TGTGCCAGCGGGAGGAGGACCTACGAGCAGTACTTC
TRBV30,-,few,TRBJ2-7,CAWSVWGKGYEQYF,TGTGCCTGGAGTGTTTGGGGCAAAGGCTACGAGCAGTACTTC
TRBV5-6,-,-,TRBJ2-1,CASSLLSGGYNEQFF,TGTGCCAGCAGCTTGCTGTCAGGGGGGTACAATGAGCAGTTCTTC
TRBV19,TRBD1,-,TRBJ1-6,CASRKTGGSGSPLHF,TGTGCCAGTAGAAAGACAGGGGGGTCTGGTTCACCCCTCCACTTT
TRBV2,TRBD2,-,TRBJ2-2,CASRQRLAGGRTGELFF,TGTGCCAGCAGGCAGCGCCTAGCGGGAGGTCGCACCGGGGAGCTGTTTTTT
TRBV5-1,-,-,TRBJ1-2,CASSFGANYGYTF,TGCGCCAGCAGCTTCGGGGCTAACTATGGCTACACCTTC
TRBV15,TRBD2,-,TRBJ2-3,CATSRVLAGSTDTQYF,TGTGCCACCAGCAGAGTACTAGCGGGGAGCACAGATACGCAGTATTTT
TRBV29-1,TRBD1,-,TRBJ1-2,CSVETGGGNYGYTF,TGCAGCGTTGAAACAGGGGGAGGTAACTATGGCTACACCTTC
TRBV6-1,TRBD2,-,TRBJ2-3,CASNLAVSWDTQYF,TGTGCCAGCAACCTAGCGGTCTCTTGGGATACGCAGTATTTT
TRBV19,TRBD1,-,TRBJ1-6,CASGEFGTENSPLHF,TGTGCCAGTGGGGAGTTCGGGACAGAAAATTCACCCCTCCACTTT
TRBV6-5,-,few,TRBJ1-4,CASRRDRNEKLFF,TGTGCCAGCAGGAGAGACAGGAATGAAAAACTGTTTTTT
TRBV13,TRBD1,-,TRBJ2-1,CASSPHRRQGVYNEQFF,TGTGCCAGCAGCCCCCACCGTAGACAGGGGGTGTACAATGAGCAGTTCTTC
TRBV14,TRBD1,-,TRBJ2-7,CASSQGQGPFYEQYF,TGTGCCAGCAGCCAAGGACAGGGGCCCTTCTACGAGCAGTACTTC
TRBV11-2,TRBD1,-,TRBJ2-1,CASSSSGGNYNEQFF,TGTGCCAGCAGCTCCTCAGGGGGAAACTACAATGAGCAGTTCTTC
TRBV19,TRBD1,once,TRBJ1-5,CASSHPTGEGNQPQHF,TGTGCCAGTAGTCACCCAACAGGGGAGGGCAATCAGCCCCAGCATTTT